This TCR beta chain emerged from a study of response to subunit inactivated influenza vaccine. This clonotype was detected only a few times. Using its own MiXCR run on the RT-PCR reads, TCRdb lists one record per CDR3 protein. The table records about 780,000 distinct CDR3 sequences, less than 20% of them present only once. Germline CDR1 and CDR2: KGHDR and SFDVKD. This CDR3 has 16 residues. Unmatched junction bases numbered 6, after V lost 2 bases and J lost 5 bases. The clonotype was recovered from a man aged 50 to 59 who received an inactivated influenza vaccine. The gene calls are TRBV24-1 and TRBJ2-5; TRBD1 agrees at 11 bases. The sequencing used PBMCs from blood, collected about 5 days after vaccination. The CDR3 is CATSDWRTGGEETQYF. CDR3 nucleotide sequence: TGTGCCACCAGTGATTGGAGGACAGGGGGCGAGGAGACCCAGTACTTC.